In its sample, the clone carrying this T cell receptor (beta chain) was seen once. After removal of 3 bases from V and 3 bases from J, the junction contained 4 bases not matched to a gene. The CDR3 totals 14 residues. Germline V CDR1 and CDR2: SGHTS, YDEGEE. The protocol was immunoSEQ multiplex PCR, while the TCRdb copy is restricted to in-frame clones and leaves out a portion. The table has roughly 200,000 clones, about 85% seen once. The sample originates from a study of blood T cell repertoires in COVID-19. The overall study: Collection of acute and convalescent COVID-19 samples took place in the United States, Italy and Spain.

Material: peripheral blood. The V gene is TRBV5-8, the J gene TRBJ1-2, with 8 bases that match TRBD1. This TCR came from a woman older than 75 with acute or convalescent COVID-19. In DNA form, the CDR3 reads TGTGCCAGCAGCTCTAGGACAGGGCACTATGGCTACACCTTC. It encodes CASSSRTGHYGYTF.